This T cell receptor beta chain is drawn from a study of T cell responses to AZD1222 COVID-19 vaccine. General observations from the study: The study reported that nearly half of spike-specific TCRs target unmutated variant regions. The study found vaccine-associated CD4 TCRs spanning spike, dominant at 160-218 and 743-854. The study identified only six AZD1222 recipients as seropositive at baseline.

V was shortened by 0 bases and J by 8 bases, with 13 bases between the two germline ends. From germline, CDR1 is SGHRS and CDR2 YFSETQ. This CDR3 has 14 amino acids. Recipients boosted at about 4 weeks or about 12 weeks are pooled. Libraries were prepared by immunoSEQ multiplex PCR; TCRdb keeps only in-frame clonotypes and omits some of them. The sample yields some 150,000 clones, about 86% seen once. Comments on this clone: The antigen is not known.

J is TRBJ2-3 and V is TRBV5-1, with D unclear. This specimen consisted of peripheral blood, obtained 28 days after the second AZD1222 dose. The clonotype originates from an adult who received the AZD1222 COVID-19 vaccine. The CDR3 loop reads CASSLAPGTGTQYF. The CDR3 nucleotides read TGCGCCAGCAGCTTGGCACCCGGAACGGGTACGCAGTATTTT.